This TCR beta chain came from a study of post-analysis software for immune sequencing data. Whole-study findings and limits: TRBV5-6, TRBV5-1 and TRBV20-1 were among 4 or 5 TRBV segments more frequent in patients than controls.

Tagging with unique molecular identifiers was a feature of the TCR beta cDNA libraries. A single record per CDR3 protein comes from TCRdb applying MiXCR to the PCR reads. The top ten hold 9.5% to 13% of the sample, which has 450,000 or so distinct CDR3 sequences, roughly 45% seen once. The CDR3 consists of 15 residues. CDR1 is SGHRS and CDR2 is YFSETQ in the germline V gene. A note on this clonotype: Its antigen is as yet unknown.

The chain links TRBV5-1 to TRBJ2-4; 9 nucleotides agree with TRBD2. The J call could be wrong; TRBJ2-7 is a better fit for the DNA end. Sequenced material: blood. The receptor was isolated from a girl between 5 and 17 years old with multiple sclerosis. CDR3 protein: CASSLGLAGLYEQYF. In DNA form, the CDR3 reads TGCGCCAGCAGCTTGGGGCTAGCGGGATTGTACGAGCAGTACTTC.